Each of the 15 T cell receptor beta chains below was sequenced from the same sample in a study of beta chain features in type 1 diabetes. Whole-study findings and limits: Across all four CD4+ subsets, people with type 1 diabetes showed modestly shorter TCRB CDR3s.

Which antigens these TCRs recognize remains unknown. Sequencing targeted expressed TCRB transcripts, as all isolated RNA had been reverse transcribed. Some clones are missing from TCRdb's copy, which holds only in-frame ones; the method was immunoSEQ multiplex PCR. This sample has approximately 600,000 clones, with 9.5% to 15% found just once. Specimen: naive CD4+ T cells from blood. The source is a man aged 30 to 45 with type 1 diabetes.

This clone turned up a few times. V is TRBV4-2 and J is TRBJ1-1, with no clear D. The CDR3 sequence is 14 residues long. CDR1 and CDR2 (germline): LGHNA, YNFKEQ. The V end was cut by 3 bases, the J end by 1 base, with 9 bases between. CDR3 in DNA: TGTGCCAGCAGCCAGGAGGGTGGGAACACTGAAGCTTTCTTT. Residues: CASSQEGGNTEAFF.

The V and J genes are TRBV5-4 and TRBJ2-3; tentative D call: TRBD2 (6 bases). The CDR3 is made up of 15 amino acids. From germline, CDR1 is SGHNT and CDR2 YYREEE (reference sequence). The V and J ends lost 7 bases and 4 bases respectively, with 19 bases between them. The CDR3 bases are TGTGCCAGCTTTGGGGACTCAGCGTTGTCAGATACGCAGTATTTT. It specifies CASFGDSALSDTQYF.

This clone was seen more than once but under ten times. The chain uses TRBV5-1 and TRBJ2-3; 10 bases are shared with TRBD2. V dropped 4 bases and J dropped 1; count of bases not matched to a gene: 9. Germline assignment: CDR1 SGHRS and CDR2 YFSETQ. The CDR3 spans 17 residues. DNA of the CDR3: TGCGCCAGCAGCCCCGGCAGCGGGGGGGCGGGCACAGATACGCAGTATTTT. Translation: CASSPGSGGAGTDTQYF.

This clone was counted a few times. V gene TRBV30 combines with J gene TRBJ2-3; D gene ambiguous. The germline V gene encodes CDR1 GTSNPN and CDR2 SVGIG (reference sequence). CDR3 length: 11 residues. Trimming took off 2 bases at V and 9 bases at J, with 9 bases between the two ends. The CDR3 nucleotides read TGTGCCTGGAGTTCTGCCGGAACGCAGTATTTT. Protein sequence: CAWSSAGTQYF.

Points on this clone: Other nucleotide sequences in the sample specify the same CDR3. The chain joins TRBV11-3 to TRBJ2-3; D is undetermined. The CDR3 loop spans 13 amino acids. CDR1 is SGHNT, CDR2 YENEEA, per germline. V was cut by 3 bases and J by 1 base, with 5 bases left in between. In nucleotides, the CDR3 is TGTGCCAGCAGCTTTCGTGGCACAGATACGCAGTATTTT. This translates into CASSFRGTDTQYF.

The rearrangement links TRBV28 to TRBJ2-7; D is unresolved. The V and J ends lost 3 bases and 4 bases respectively, with 10 bases between them. In germline, CDR1 is MDHEN, CDR2 SYDVKM. The CDR3 loop spans 13 amino acids. The CDR3 reads CASSLFKGYEQYF. CDR3 bases: TGTGCCAGCAGTTTGTTTAAGGGTTACGAGCAGTACTTC.

The chain recombines TRBV9 with TRBJ2-6; D gene unclear. V lost 0 bases to trimming and J lost 6 bases, with 7 bases between them. The germline gives CDR1 SGDLS, CDR2 YYNGEE. The CDR3 covers 14 residues. The CDR3 DNA is TGTGCCAGCAGCGTAGCGTTCTTGGCCAACGTCCTGACTTTC. It is translated as CASSVAFLANVLTF. Drawing the rest from reference TRBV9 and TRBJ2-6, the complete variable domain is DSGVTQTPKHLITATGQRVTLRCSPRSGDLSVYWYQQSLDQGLQFLIQYYNGEERAKGNILERFSAQQFPDLHSELNLSSLELGDSALYFCASSVAFLANVLTFGAGSRLTVL.

In its sample, this clone was seen a few times. V usage is TRBV7-9 and J usage is TRBJ2-2, with D maybe TRBD1 (5 bases). V dropped 5 bases and J dropped 5 bases, with 9 bases sitting between them. This CDR3 is built from 13 residues. Germline loops: CDR1 SEHNR, CDR2 FQNEAQ (reference sequence). The CDR3 loop is CASSNQGTGELFF. Written as DNA, the CDR3 is TGTGCCAGCAGCAACCAGGGAACCGGGGAGCTGTTTTTT.

This clone has only a few counts. The rearrangement links TRBV6-5 to TRBJ2-3; tentatively, D is TRBD2 (6 bases). V gave up 2 bases and J gave up 5 bases, with 14 bases separating them. There are 15 residues in the CDR3. CDR1 is MNHEY and CDR2 is SVGAGI in the germline V gene. The DNA of the CDR3 is TGTGCCAGCAGTTACAGCAGGGCCGGGGGAGATACGCAGTATTTT. It yields the protein CASSYSRAGGDTQYF.

This clone came up a few times. CDR3 bases: TGTGCCAGCAGTGAGAGGCCACGGAACACTGAAGCTTTCTTT. Encoded protein: CASSERPRNTEAFF. The chain couples TRBV2 to TRBJ1-1; D remains ambiguous. The CDR3 is 14 residues long. Germline V gene lookup returns CDR1 SNHLY and CDR2 FYNNEI. V lost 3 bases to trimming and J lost 1 base, with 9 bases between them.

This clone was recorded only once. This chain's CDR3 is CASSPPGTISYEQYF. DNA for the CDR3: TGTGCCAGCAGCCCACCTGGGACAATCTCCTACGAGCAGTACTTC. V usage is TRBV28 and J usage is TRBJ2-7; maybe TRBD1 (6 bases). V gave up 6 bases and J gave up 0 bases, with 15 bases separating them. Germline-derived CDR1 and CDR2 are MDHEN and SYDVKM. There are 15 residues in the CDR3.

This clone turned up a few times. CDR3 DNA sequence: TGCGCCAGCAGCTTATCACTCTCTGGGGCCAACGTCCTGACTTTC. It specifies CASSLSLSGANVLTF. V gene TRBV5-1 combines with J gene TRBJ2-6, with D hard to call. The V end was cut by 2 bases, the J end by 0 bases, with 6 bases between. The CDR3 is 15 residues long. CDR1 is SGHRS and CDR2 is YFSETQ in the germline V gene.

This clone was found a few times. The chain uses TRBV28 and TRBJ2-7, with D possibly being TRBD2 (5 bases). The CDR3 length is 13 residues. Trimming took 11 bases from V and 2 from J, leaving 16 bases between them. Looked up from germline, CDR1 is MDHEN and CDR2 is SYDVKM. DNA for the CDR3: TGTGCCTCAGTTGCGGAGGTCGCCTACGAGCAGTACTTC. It codes for CASVAEVAYEQYF. The whole variable domain, remainder taken from reference TRBV28 and TRBJ2-7, is DVKVTQSSRYLVKRTGEKVFLECVQDMDHENMFWYRQDPGLGLRLIYFSYDVKMKEKGDIPEGYSVSREKKERFSLILESASTNQTSMYLCASVAEVAYEQYFGPGTRLTVT.

This clone appeared a few times. This chain uses TRBV28 with TRBJ1-2; TRBD1 matches at 7 bases. Germline trimming cut 10 bases from V and 2 bases from J; bases unmatched to any gene: 4. The CDR3 sequence is 12 residues long. The germline gives CDR1 MDHEN, CDR2 SYDVKM. CDR3 protein: CATETGNYGYTF. The DNA for the CDR3 is TGTGCCACCGAGACAGGGAACTATGGCTACACCTTC.

This clone was picked up a small number of times. The gene calls are TRBV9 and TRBJ1-3; D is possibly TRBD1 (6 bases). In germline, CDR1 is SGDLS, CDR2 YYNGEE. The CDR3 is 15 amino acids. With 4 bases removed from V and 0 bases from J, the gap between germline ends came to 11 bases. The chain's CDR3 is CASSSGTPSGNTIYF. The CDR3 coding sequence is TGTGCCAGCAGCTCCGGGACACCCTCTGGAAACACCATATATTTT.